Listed below are T cell receptor beta chains from one sample, sequenced in a study of T cells in Graves' hyperthyroidism and ophthalmopathy. Via MiXCR, TCRdb re-called the multiplex PCR reads, giving one row per CDR3 protein. The sample has 25,000 to 30,000 distinct CDR3 sequences; approximately 45% are singletons. The sequenced sample was blood. These TCRs come from a woman in her 30s with Graves' hyperthyroidism. Both conserved end residues are part of each CDR3. D genes are given only for firm matches. Clone sizes are given selectively: once, few, many, or a class where the clone is expanded.

j_call | d_call | clone_size | v_call | cdr3_nt | cdr3_aa
TRBJ2-5 | TRBD2 | many | TRBV28 | TGTGCCAGCAGTCCCCCGGCGGGAGGGCAGGAGACCCAGTACTTC | CASSPPAGGQETQYF
TRBJ1-4 | TRBD1 | . | TRBV6-6 | TGTGCCAGCAGTTCCTCAGGGCTTTCGAGACAGGGGGAAAAACTGTTTTTT | CASSSSGLSRQGEKLFF
TRBJ2-7 | TRBD2 | medium-sized | TRBV2 | TGTGCCAGCAGTGCTGGGACTAGCGACGTTCTGGGCTCCTACGAGCAGTACTTC | CASSAGTSDVLGSYEQYF
TRBJ1-1 | . | many | TRBV11-3 | TGTGCCAGCAGCTTAATGAGGGGCACTGAAGCTTTCTTT | CASSLMRGTEAFF
TRBJ2-1 | . | many | TRBV6-4 | TGTGCCAGCAGTGAGGAACAGTACAATGAGCAGTTCTTC | CASSEEQYNEQFF
TRBJ1-5 | . | . | TRBV12-3/TRBV12-4 | TGTGCCAGCAGTCGGGCCCGCGGTGGGCCCCAGCGTTTT | CASSRARGGPQRF
TRBJ1-5 | . | many | TRBV27 | TGTGCCAGCAGTTTATCCGCAGATTATCAGCCCCAGCATTTT | CASSLSADYQPQHF
TRBJ2-7 | . | once | TRBV11-3 | TGTGCCAGCAGCTTAGGCAACTCCTACGAGCAGTACTTC | CASSLGNSYEQYF
TRBJ2-7 | . | medium-sized | TRBV7-9 | TGTGCCAGCAGCTTAGTTTCGTGGGAGCAGTACTTC | CASSLVSWEQYF
TRBJ1-1 | TRBD1 | many | TRBV27 | TGTGCCAGCAGAATCGACAGGGACACTGAAGCTTTCTTT | CASRIDRDTEAFF
TRBJ2-3 | TRBD2 | . | TRBV29-1 | TGCAGCGCCGCTTCAAGTTGGACTAGCGGACAGACCACAGATACGCAGTATTTT | CSAASSWTSGQTTDTQYF
TRBJ2-7 | . | once | TRBV2 | TGTGCCAGCGGTATGACCGACGAGCAGTACTTC | CASGMTDEQYF
TRBJ2-7 | TRBD2 | . | TRBV12-3/TRBV12-4 | TGTGCCGGCAGTACTAGCGGGGGGGGCTACGAGCAGTATTTC | CAGSTSGGGYEQYF
TRBJ1-5 | . | . | TRBV15 | TGTGCCACCAGCAGAGGTCGGACGAGCCAGCCCCAGCATTTT | CATSRGRTSQPQHF
TRBJ2-3 | TRBD2 | few | TRBV3-1 | TGTGCCAGCAGCCGCGGACTAGCGGGAGGGGTGGATGTTACAGATACGCAGTATTTT | CASSRGLAGGVDVTDTQYF
TRBJ1-5 | . | . | TRBV18 | TGTGCCAGCTCACCCGATAGCAATCAGCCCCAGCATTTT | CASSPDSNQPQHF
TRBJ2-7 | TRBD2 | many | TRBV12-3/TRBV12-4 | TGTGCCAGCAGTTTGCGGAGCGGGAGCTACGAGCAGTACTTC | CASSLRSGSYEQYF
TRBJ1-5 | . | medium-sized | TRBV19 | TGTGCCAGTACCAATCGGGCGGCAGACAATCAGCCCCAGCATTTT | CASTNRAADNQPQHF
TRBJ1-2 | . | medium-sized | TRBV10-3 | TGTGCCATCAGTGGCCGGGCGGATTTATTGGGGACCTTC | CAISGRADLLGTF
TRBJ1-2 | . | many | TRBV28 | TGTGCCAGCAGGCTCTCTGGTGGGGGCTACACCTTC | CASRLSGGGYTF
TRBJ2-1 | . | many | TRBV19 | TGTGCCAGTAGTATAGGGGGGTTCGATGAGCAGTTCTTC | CASSIGGFDEQFF
TRBJ2-4 | . | many | TRBV7-2 | TGTGCCAGCAGCTTAGGGACAGCCGTGGAAATTTCGTACTTC | CASSLGTAVEISYF
TRBJ2-7 | . | . | TRBV29-1 | TGCAGCGTTGAAGGCGCAGGGGACTACGAGCAGTACTTC | CSVEGAGDYEQYF